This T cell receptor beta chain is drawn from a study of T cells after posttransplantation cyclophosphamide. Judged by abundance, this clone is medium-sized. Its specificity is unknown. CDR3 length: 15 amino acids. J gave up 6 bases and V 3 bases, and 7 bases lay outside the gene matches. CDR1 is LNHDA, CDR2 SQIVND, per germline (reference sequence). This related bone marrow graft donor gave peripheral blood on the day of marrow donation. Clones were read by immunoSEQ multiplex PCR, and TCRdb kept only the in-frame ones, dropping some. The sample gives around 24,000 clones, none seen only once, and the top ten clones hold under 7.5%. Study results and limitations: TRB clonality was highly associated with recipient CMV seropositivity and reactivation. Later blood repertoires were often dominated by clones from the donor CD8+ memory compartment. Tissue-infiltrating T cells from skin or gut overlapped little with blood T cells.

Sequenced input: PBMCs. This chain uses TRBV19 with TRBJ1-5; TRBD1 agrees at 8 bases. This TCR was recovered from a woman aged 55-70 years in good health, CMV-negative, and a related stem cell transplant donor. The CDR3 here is CASSIGTGGPQPQHF. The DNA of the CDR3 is TGTGCCAGTAGTATCGGGACAGGAGGGCCTCAGCCCCAGCATTTT.